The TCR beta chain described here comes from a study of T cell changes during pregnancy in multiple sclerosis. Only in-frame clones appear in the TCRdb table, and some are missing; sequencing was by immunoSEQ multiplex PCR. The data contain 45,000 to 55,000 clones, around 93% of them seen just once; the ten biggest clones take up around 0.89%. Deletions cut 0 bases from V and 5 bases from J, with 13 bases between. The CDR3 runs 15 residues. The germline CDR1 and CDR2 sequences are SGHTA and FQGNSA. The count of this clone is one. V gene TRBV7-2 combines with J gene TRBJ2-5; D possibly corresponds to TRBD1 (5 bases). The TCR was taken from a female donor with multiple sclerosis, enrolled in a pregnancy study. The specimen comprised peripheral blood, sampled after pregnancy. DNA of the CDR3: TGTGCCAGCAGCTTAGCGTTCCCAGGGTGGGAGACCCAGTACTTC. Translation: CASSLAFPGWETQYF.